The 18 T cell receptor beta chains listed next were all sequenced from one sample in a study of shared clonotypes between healthy human individuals. Method: immunoSEQ multiplex PCR; TCRdb's copy keeps in-frame clones and lacks some. The top ten clones hold approximately 0.37% of a sample with approximately 2.5 million clones, under 95% of them seen once. Source material: naive CD4+ T cells from PBMCs. Subset given: CD45RA+ positively selected. These receptor sequences come from a man aged 18 to 29 in good health. Some clones in this sample may be carry-over from other donors' samples.

Only a few counts were recorded for this clone. V gene TRBV2 combines with J gene TRBJ1-1; D possibly corresponds to TRBD1 (5 bases). Germline values: CDR1 SNHLY, CDR2 FYNNEI. Trimming cost V 3 bases and J 10 bases, with 18 bases left between them. The CDR3 contains 14 residues. The CDR3 DNA reads TGTGCCAGCAGTGAGCTGGGGACGAGGGTCGTAGCTTTCTTT. It codes for CASSELGTRVVAFF. The variable domain in full, completed from reference TRBV2 and TRBJ1-1, reads EPEVTQTPSHQVTQMGQEVILRCVPISNHLYFYWYRQILGQKVEFLVSFYNNEISEKSEIFDDQFSVERPDGSNFTLKIRSTKLEDSAMYFCASSELGTRVVAFFGQGTRLTVV.

The V and J genes are TRBV20-1 and TRBJ2-3; D ambiguous. V dropped 6 bases and J dropped 2 bases, with 6 bases sitting between them. Germline V gene data show CDR1 as DFQATT and CDR2 as SNEGSKA (reference sequence). There are 11 residues in the CDR3. The CDR3 DNA reads TGCAGTGCCAAAATCACAGATACGCAGTATTTT. Translation gives CSAKITDTQYF.

This CDR3 is CASSEAGTDGYTF. As DNA, the CDR3 is TGTGCCAGCAGTGAGGCAGGGACGGACGGCTACACCTTC. The rearrangement joins TRBV2 to TRBJ1-2, with D possibly being TRBD1 (5 bases). The CDR3 loop spans 13 amino acids. V was shortened by 3 bases and J by 8 bases, with 13 bases between the two germline ends. Germline-derived CDR1 and CDR2 are SNHLY and FYNNEI.

The chain links TRBV5-1 to TRBJ1-1, with D perhaps TRBD1 (5 bases). CDR3 length equals 13 residues. V gave up 2 bases and J gave up 8 bases, with 13 bases separating them. Germline V gives CDR1 SGHRS, CDR2 YFSETQ. CDR3 nucleotide sequence: TGCGCCAGCAGCTTAGGGACCCAGGGAGAAGCTTTCTTT. It translates to CASSLGTQGEAFF.

The chain is built from TRBV19 and TRBJ1-5, with 9 positions matching TRBD1. Per germline, CDR1 LNHDA and CDR2 SQIVND (reference sequence). This CDR3 has 17 residues. The V and J ends lost 10 bases and 1 base, in that order; junction bases with no gene match: 14. The CDR3 sequence: CATRDRATYRSNQPQHF. In DNA form, the CDR3 reads TGTGCCACTAGGGACAGGGCTACCTATAGGAGCAATCAGCCCCAGCATTTT.

This clone was detected once. The chain employs TRBV7-6 and TRBJ1-5; D remains ambiguous. CDR3 length: 15 amino acids. Deletions cut 9 bases from V and 5 bases from J, with 20 bases between. Per the germline V gene, CDR1 is SGHVS and CDR2 is FNYEAQ. As DNA, the CDR3 is TGTGCCAGACCGCACGGCGCACGGGCACATCAGCCCCAGCATTTT. It specifies CARPHGARAHQPQHF. Drawing the rest from reference TRBV7-6 and TRBJ1-5, the complete variable domain is GAGVSQSPRYKVTKRGQDVALRCDPISGHVSLYWYRQALGQGPEFLTYFNYEAQQDKSGLPNDRFSAERPEGSISTLTIQRTEQRDSAMYRCARPHGARAHQPQHFGDGTRLSIL.

This clone was seen once. Other DNA sequences in the sample encode the same CDR3. The J gene is TRBJ2-5, the V gene TRBV9, with no clear D. V lost 7 bases and J lost 5, with 3 bases in between. The length of the CDR3 is 9 residues. CDR1 and CDR2 (germline): SGDLS, YYNGEE. CDR3 in amino acids: CASGETQYF. The CDR3 region has the DNA TGTGCCAGCGGGGAGACCCAGTACTTC. Combining the CDR3 with reference TRBV9 and TRBJ2-5 gives the whole variable domain DSGVTQTPKHLITATGQRVTLRCSPRSGDLSVYWYQQSLDQGLQFLIQYYNGEERAKGNILERFSAQQFPDLHSELNLSSLELGDSALYFCASGETQYFGPGTRLLVL.

This chain uses TRBV6-6 with TRBJ1-1, with 8 bases aligning to TRBD1. The V segment lost 5 bases and the J segment 4 bases; nucleotides outside the gene matches: 6. Germline V lookup: CDR1 MNHNY, CDR2 SVGAGI (reference sequence). This CDR3 is 14 amino acids long. CDR3 sequence reads: CASSIIQGGTEAFF. The DNA of the CDR3 is TGTGCCAGCAGTATAATACAGGGGGGCACTGAAGCTTTCTTT.

This sequence joins TRBV7-9 and TRBJ2-1; 12 bases fit TRBD2. This CDR3 region has 16 residues. V lost 5 bases to trimming and J lost 4 bases; unmatched junction nucleotides: 6. The germline V gene encodes CDR1 SEHNR and CDR2 FQNEAQ (reference sequence). DNA for the CDR3: TGTGCCAGCAGCCCACTAGCGGGAGGTACTTACAATGAGCAGTTCTTC. Its translation is CASSPLAGGTYNEQFF. The full variable domain, its missing parts supplied by reference TRBV7-9 and TRBJ2-1, is DTGVSQNPRHKITKRGQNVTFRCDPISEHNRLYWYRQTLGQGPEFLTYFQNEAQLEKSRLLSDRFSAERPKGSFSTLEIQRTEQGDSAMYLCASSPLAGGTYNEQFFGPGTRLTVL.

Written as DNA, the CDR3 is TGTGCCAGCAGTCGCACTAGCGGGAGAGGATCCGAGCAGTACTTC. Its protein product is CASSRTSGRGSEQYF. The chain recombines TRBV28 with TRBJ2-7; TRBD2 aligns across 11 bases. The CDR3 runs 15 residues. After removal of 5 bases from V and 6 bases from J, the junction contained 9 bases not matched to a gene. Germline V gene data show CDR1 as MDHEN and CDR2 as SYDVKM. The whole variable domain, remainder taken from reference TRBV28 and TRBJ2-7, is DVKVTQSSRYLVKRTGEKVFLECVQDMDHENMFWYRQDPGLGLRLIYFSYDVKMKEKGDIPEGYSVSREKKERFSLILESASTNQTSMYLCASSRTSGRGSEQYFGPGTRLTVT.

The chain links TRBV9 to TRBJ2-1, with 10 bases identical to TRBD2. The CDR3 length is 16 residues. Germline V lookup: CDR1 SGDLS, CDR2 YYNGEE. The V segment lost 4 bases and the J segment 10 bases; nucleotides outside the gene matches: 14. CDR3 bases: TGTGCCAGCAGCCCCCGGGGAAGCGGGAGGGCCACCGAGCAGTTCTTC. It specifies CASSPRGSGRATEQFF.

The chain recombines TRBV7-2 with TRBJ2-1; no clear D. CDR3 size: 11 residues. The V and J ends lost 3 bases and 9 bases respectively, with 6 bases between them. CDR1 is SGHTA, CDR2 FQGNSA, per germline. The CDR3 sequence: CASSFRGEQFF. The CDR3 nucleotides are TGTGCCAGCAGCTTTCGCGGTGAGCAGTTCTTC.

This clone appeared once. The chain is built from TRBV9 and TRBJ2-2; perhaps TRBD2 as D (6 bases). V was pared by 0 bases and J by 3 bases, with 12 bases between. Germline V gene lookup returns CDR1 SGDLS and CDR2 YYNGEE. This CDR3 contains 16 residues. CDR3 DNA: TGTGCCAGCAGCGTAGGTCTGGGGGGTTACACCGGGGAGCTGTTTTTT. Translating it yields CASSVGLGGYTGELFF.

This clone was picked up one time. The rearrangement links TRBV4-3 to TRBJ1-6, with a tentative D call TRBD1 (5 bases). The V end was cut by 2 bases, the J end by 7 bases, with 18 bases between. CDR1 LGHNA and CDR2 YSLEER come from the germline V gene. The length of the CDR3 is 17 residues. The CDR3 sequence: CASSQFGLGALNSPLHF. CDR3 bases: TGCGCCAGCAGCCAATTCGGGTTAGGGGCGTTGAATTCACCCCTCCACTTT.

A single count supports this clone. V gene TRBV6-6 combines with J gene TRBJ2-1; no clear D gene. In germline, CDR1 is MNHNY, CDR2 SVGAGI (reference sequence). The CDR3 has 16 amino acids. V lost 4 bases and J 0 bases, leaving 13 bases between the germline ends. The CDR3 protein is CASSSEKGSSYNEQFF. The CDR3 coding sequence is TGTGCCAGCAGTTCCGAGAAGGGAAGCTCCTACAATGAGCAGTTCTTC.

In this sample, this clone turned up once. The CDR3 region is CASSSGGSEKLFF. Written as DNA, the CDR3 is TGTGCCAGCAGCTCGGGCGGGTCTGAAAAACTGTTTTTT. J is TRBJ1-4 and V is TRBV5-4; D is unresolved. Per the germline V gene, CDR1 is SGHNT and CDR2 is YYREEE (reference sequence). V was trimmed by 3 bases and J by 7 bases, leaving 10 bases between them. The CDR3 totals 13 residues.

The gene calls are TRBV18 and TRBJ2-7; 8 bases align to TRBD2. The length of the CDR3 is 17 residues. Germline V gene lookup returns CDR1 KGHSH and CDR2 LQKENI. V lost 4 bases and J lost 2; bases outside the gene matches: 13. CDR3 sequence: CASSREYSGARAYEQYF. CDR3 nucleotides: TGTGCCAGCTCACGGGAGTATAGCGGGGCGCGGGCCTACGAGCAGTACTTC.

V usage is TRBV9 and J usage is TRBJ2-1; D uncertain. Germline V gene data show CDR1 as SGDLS and CDR2 as YYNGEE. The CDR3 totals 15 residues. The V and J ends lost 1 base and 4 bases respectively, with 12 bases between them. This chain's CDR3 is CASSVSPYSYNEQFF. The DNA for the CDR3 is TGTGCCAGCAGCGTATCCCCCTATTCATACAATGAGCAGTTCTTC. The full variable domain, rest sourced from reference TRBV9 and TRBJ2-1, is DSGVTQTPKHLITATGQRVTLRCSPRSGDLSVYWYQQSLDQGLQFLIQYYNGEERAKGNILERFSAQQFPDLHSELNLSSLELGDSALYFCASSVSPYSYNEQFFGPGTRLTVL.